This T cell receptor (beta chain) originates from a study of cytomegalovirus exposure and HLA in healthy donors. Broader study findings: A later analysis, which compared TCR beta chains of equal frequency, found the HLA-associated ones more clonally expanded.

Both 60 Vbeta primers and 13 Jbeta primers went into the PCR. The method was immunoSEQ multiplex PCR; TCRdb's version includes in-frame clones alone and lacks a portion of them. The sample lists about 120,000 clones; around three quarters were seen once. Note on this clone: Its antigen is unidentified.

Germline CDR1 is MNHEY and CDR2 is SMNVEV (reference sequence). Trimming removed 10 bases at V and 6 bases at J, with 18 bases between. The CDR3 runs to 14 residues. This sequence joins TRBV27 and TRBJ2-2, with D unclear. The sample consisted of PBMCs. The clonotype originates from a human donor in good health. The CDR3 DNA sequence: TGTGCCACCCAACTCTCGGATCGGGCCGGGGAGCTGTTTTTT. This translates into CATQLSDRAGELFF.